The 17 T cell receptor beta chains reported below all come from one sample, sequenced in a study of regulatory T cells in long-lasting Graves disease. Through Arm-PCR of CDR3 regions and iRepertoire HTBI primers, TCR beta libraries were built. From the multiplex PCR reads, TCRdb called clonotypes with MiXCR, one entry per CDR3 protein. The table records around 400,000 distinct CDR3 sequences, about 20% of them present only once. Described time point: persistent/refractory GD, antithyroid drugs over 5 years with positive TRAb. Extracted PBMC RNA gave rise to the TCR library. The material was peripheral blood mononuclear cells (PBMCs), obtained when the disease was refractory, from a patient treated with antithyroid drugs. The receptors shown here come from a female donor with Graves disease.

This clonotype was seen many times. The V and J genes are TRBV28 and TRBJ2-7; D gene uncertain. Per the germline V gene, CDR1 is MDHEN and CDR2 is SYDVKM. V was pared by 6 bases and J by 4 bases, with 19 bases between. This CDR3 region has 15 residues. CDR3 in DNA: TGTGCCAGCAGCCCTCAAAGGGTTTCCCGATACGAGCAGTACTTC. It is translated as CASSPQRVSRYEQYF.

This clonotype was detected only a few times. The chain links TRBV6-1 to TRBJ2-7, with D unclear. CDR1 and CDR2 (germline): MNHNS, SASEGT. The CDR3 extends over 10 amino acids. Trimming stripped 8 bases from V and 4 bases from J, with 6 bases between. CDR3 nucleotide sequence: TGTGCCAGCGCAGAGTACGAGCAGTACTTC. Its translation is CASAEYEQYF.

This clonotype was seen just once. A much larger clone lies one base from this, so it may be a read error. The V gene is TRBV12-3 or TRBV12-4, the J gene TRBJ2-7; 7 positions agree with TRBD1. This CDR3 comprises 14 residues. The CDR3 loop reads CAGRLGQAYYEQYF. The CDR3 DNA reads TGTGCCGGCAGATTAGGACAGGCTTACTACGAGCAGTACTTC.

The CDR3 coding sequence is TGTGCCAGCAGCTCGCAGAGGAATGAAGCTTTCTTT. Protein sequence: CASSSQRNEAFF. The chain carries TRBV7-9 and TRBJ1-1; D gene uncertain. The V end was cut by 4 bases, the J end by 7 bases, with 10 bases between. This CDR3 spans 12 amino acids. The germline CDR1 and CDR2 sequences are SEHNR and FQNEAQ (reference sequence).

The rearrangement links TRBV5-8 to TRBJ1-5; D call uncertain. Trimming cost V 3 bases and J 1 base, with 14 bases left between them. The germline CDR1 and CDR2 sequences are SGHTS and YDEGEE. This CDR3 has 16 amino acids. Here the CDR3 DNA reads TGTGCCAGCAGCTCTTCCCGGATCTCGAGCAATCAGCCCCAGCATTTT. It yields the protein CASSSSRISSNQPQHF.

This chain links TRBV27 with TRBJ1-1; possibly TRBD1 for D (5 bases). The CDR3 extends over 13 amino acids. Germline CDR1 is MNHEY and CDR2 is SMNVEV (reference sequence). Trimming pared 5 bases from V and 6 bases from J, leaving 13 bases between. CDR3: CASSPHWDAEAFF. The DNA for the CDR3 is TGTGCCAGCAGTCCCCATTGGGACGCTGAAGCTTTCTTT.

This clonotype was detected many times. The chain links TRBV11-2 to TRBJ2-5; D may be TRBD1 or TRBD2 (5 bases each). Between the trimmed V and J ends, which lost 5 bases and 9 bases, there was a span of 10 bases. The germline V gene encodes CDR1 SGHAT and CDR2 FQNNGV. The CDR3 spans 11 residues. The CDR3 DNA is TGTGCCAGCAGCGTGAAGGGACCCCAGTACTTC. Translating gives CASSVKGPQYF.

The chain recombines TRBV7-8 with TRBJ2-5, with 11 positions matching TRBD2. CDR1 and CDR2 (germline): SGHVS, FQNEAQ. J lost 5 bases, V lost 5 bases, and 10 bases had no gene match. The CDR3 runs 16 residues. The CDR3: CASSIDIAGGSETQYF. In DNA form, the CDR3 reads TGTGCCAGCAGCATAGATATAGCGGGAGGGTCGGAGACCCAGTACTTC.

The table lists this clonotype with many counts. The rearrangement uses TRBV7-2 and TRBJ2-7; TRBD2 aligns across 13 bases. This CDR3 spans 16 amino acids. Germline loops: CDR1 SGHTA, CDR2 FQGNSA. V dropped 1 base and J dropped 5; count of bases not matched to a gene: 5. Here the CDR3 DNA reads TGTGCCAGCAGCTTAGTACTAGCGGGAGGGTCCGACGAGCAGTACTTC. Encoded protein: CASSLVLAGGSDEQYF.

The genes are TRBV27 and TRBJ2-7, with D uncertain. V was clipped by 6 bases and J by 6 bases, with 15 bases between them. From germline, CDR1 is MNHEY and CDR2 SMNVEV (reference sequence). CDR3 length: 13 amino acids. The DNA of the CDR3 is TGTGCCAGCAGCCAAGATCCTCCGGCCGAGCAGTACTTC. This gives the protein CASSQDPPAEQYF.

This clonotype came up a few times. The chain couples TRBV28 to TRBJ2-7; D possibly corresponds to TRBD2 (5 bases). V was shortened by 6 bases and J by 9 bases, with 12 bases between the two germline ends. The length of the CDR3 is 11 residues. CDR1 and CDR2 (germline): MDHEN, SYDVKM. CDR3 region: CASSLQAGQYF. The CDR3 DNA is TGTGCCAGCAGCCTCCAGGCGGGGCAGTACTTC. The full variable domain, its missing parts supplied by reference TRBV28 and TRBJ2-7, is DVKVTQSSRYLVKRTGEKVFLECVQDMDHENMFWYRQDPGLGLRLIYFSYDVKMKEKGDIPEGYSVSREKKERFSLILESASTNQTSMYLCASSLQAGQYFGPGTRLTVT.

There are many counts of this clonotype. V is TRBV30 and J is TRBJ1-1; a possible D gene is TRBD1 (5 bases). This CDR3 is 13 amino acids long. Germline V lookup: CDR1 GTSNPN, CDR2 SVGIG (reference sequence). V was pared by 4 bases and J by 1 base, with 10 bases between. The CDR3 loop is CAWKGGGNTEAFF. The CDR3 DNA follows: TGTGCCTGGAAGGGTGGGGGGAACACTGAAGCTTTCTTT.

CDR3 residues: CASLDWTASEAFF. CDR3 nucleotides: TGTGCCAGCTTGGATTGGACAGCTTCTGAAGCTTTCTTT. V is TRBV2 and J is TRBJ1-1, with a possible D match to TRBD1 (6 bases). The CDR3 extends over 13 amino acids. Trimming left V 8 bases short and J 6 bases short, with 16 bases between. CDR1 SNHLY and CDR2 FYNNEI come from the germline V gene.

The chain combines TRBV5-6 with TRBJ1-2, with 7 nucleotides matching TRBD1. The CDR3 has 16 amino acids. The V and J ends lost 1 base and 4 bases, in that order; junction bases with no gene match: 10. Germline CDR1 SGHDT, CDR2 YYEEEE. In DNA form, the CDR3 reads TGTGCCAGCAGCTTGACCGGGACAGATCCTGCCTATGGCTACACCTTC. It translates to CASSLTGTDPAYGYTF.

This clonotype was observed at least ten times. The V gene is TRBV12-3 or TRBV12-4, the J gene TRBJ1-1; maybe TRBD1 (5 bases). CDR3 length: 15 amino acids. V shed 5 bases and J shed 1 base, with 14 bases lying between them. The CDR3 protein is CASSPLLRGNTEAFF. The CDR3 region has the DNA TGTGCCAGCAGTCCCCTGCTGAGGGGGAACACTGAAGCTTTCTTT.

This clonotype was detected a few times. The chain employs TRBV29-1 and TRBJ1-1, with a tentative D call TRBD1 (6 bases). V was shortened by 4 bases and J by 1 base, with 10 bases between the two germline ends. The V gene's germline CDR1 is SQVTM and CDR2 ANQGSEA. The length of the CDR3 is 13 residues. In DNA, the CDR3 is TGCAGCGTTGGGGCAGGGGCGAACACTGAAGCTTTCTTT. Encoded protein: CSVGAGANTEAFF.

This clonotype was recorded many times. A much larger clone lies one base from this, so it may be a read error. The chain carries TRBV2 and TRBJ2-7; 9 nucleotides agree with TRBD2. Germline V gene sequence: CDR1 SNHLY, CDR2 FYNNEI. This CDR3 spans 14 amino acids. J gave up 5 bases and V 1 base, and 3 bases lay outside the gene matches. The CDR3 sequence is CASSEEGTSNEQYF. DNA of the CDR3: TGTGCCAGCAGTGAAGAGGGGACTAGCAACGAGCAGTACTTC.